Listed below are T cell receptor beta chains from one sample, sequenced in a study of blood T cell repertoires in COVID-19. Sequencing used immunoSEQ multiplex PCR; TCRdb keeps in-frame clones, though not all of them. The table records about 98,000 clones, approximately 91% of them present only once. Sample: peripheral blood. Receptor source: a man aged 18-30 years with acute or convalescent COVID-19. Each CDR3 is given with its conserved first and last residue. The D gene is left open where the match is weak. Size is stated for part of the rows, as once, few or many counts, or as a class when the clone is expanded.

>NA|NA|TRBV2|TRBJ2-5
CASSEGRPAKTQYF
TGTGCCAGCAGTGAGGGGCGCCCAGCGAAGACCCAGTACTTC
>NA|NA|TRBV2|TRBJ1-2
CARTTQGNYGYTF
TGTGCCAGGACTACACAGGGAAACTATGGCTACACCTTC
>NA|NA|TRBV7-2|TRBJ1-1
CASSSFDREAFF
TGTGCCAGCAGCTCGTTCGACAGGGAAGCTTTCTTT
>TRBD1|NA|TRBV12-3/TRBV12-4|TRBJ1-2
CASTRGLGYGYTF
TGTGCCAGCACAAGGGGGCTCGGGTATGGCTACACCTTC
>TRBD1|NA|TRBV11-2|TRBJ2-7
CASSSLTGGRYEQYF
TGTGCCAGCAGCTCTCTGACAGGGGGCAGGTACGAGCAGTACTTC
>NA|NA|TRBV15|TRBJ1-5
CATSRGAGQPQHF
TGTGCCACCAGCAGAGGGGCTGGACAGCCCCAGCATTTT
>NA|few|TRBV7-9|TRBJ1-4
CASSSWEYSTNEKLFF
TGTGCCAGCAGCTCATGGGAGTATTCAACTAATGAAAAACTGTTTTTT
>TRBD1|NA|TRBV2|TRBJ2-7
CASRGTDSYEQYF
TGTGCCAGCAGGGGGACAGACTCCTACGAGCAGTACTTC
>TRBD1|once|TRBV5-4|TRBJ1-6
CASSRGWGQSSYNSPLHF
TGTGCCAGCAGCCGTGGTTGGGGACAGAGCTCCTATAATTCACCCCTCCACTTT
>TRBD2|few|TRBV5-1|TRBJ2-3
CASSLRGTSADTQYF
TGCGCCAGCAGCTTGAGGGGGACTAGTGCAGATACGCAGTATTTT